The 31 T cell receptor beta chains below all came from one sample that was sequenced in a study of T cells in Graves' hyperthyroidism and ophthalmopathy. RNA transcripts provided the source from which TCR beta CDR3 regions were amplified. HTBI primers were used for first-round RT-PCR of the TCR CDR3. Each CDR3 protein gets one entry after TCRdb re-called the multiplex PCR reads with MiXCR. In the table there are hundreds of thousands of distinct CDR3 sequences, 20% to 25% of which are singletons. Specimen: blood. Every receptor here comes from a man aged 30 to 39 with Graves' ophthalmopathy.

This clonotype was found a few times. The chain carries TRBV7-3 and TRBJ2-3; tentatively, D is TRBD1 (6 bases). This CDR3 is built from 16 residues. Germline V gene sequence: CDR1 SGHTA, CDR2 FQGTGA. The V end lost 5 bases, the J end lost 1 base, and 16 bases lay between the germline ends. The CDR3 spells CASSPDPRQGTDTQYF. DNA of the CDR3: TGTGCCAGCAGCCCAGACCCAAGACAGGGCACAGATACGCAGTATTTT. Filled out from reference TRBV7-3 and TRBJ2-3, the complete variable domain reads GAGVSQTPSNKVTEKGKYVELRCDPISGHTALYWYRQSLGQGPEFLIYFQGTGAADDSGLPNDRFFAVRPEGSVSTLKIQRTERGDSAVYLCASSPDPRQGTDTQYFGPGTRLTVL.

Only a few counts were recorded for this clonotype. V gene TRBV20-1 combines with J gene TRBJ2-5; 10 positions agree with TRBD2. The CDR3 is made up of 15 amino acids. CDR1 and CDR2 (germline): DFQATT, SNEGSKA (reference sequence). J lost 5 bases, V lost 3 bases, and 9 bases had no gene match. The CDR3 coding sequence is TGCAGTGCTAGTCCAGCGGGAGGGCCGTCGGAGACCCAGTACTTC. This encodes CSASPAGGPSETQYF.

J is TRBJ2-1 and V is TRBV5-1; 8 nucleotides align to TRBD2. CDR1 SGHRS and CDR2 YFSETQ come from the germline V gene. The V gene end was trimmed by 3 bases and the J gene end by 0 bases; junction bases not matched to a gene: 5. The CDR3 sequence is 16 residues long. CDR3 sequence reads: CASSSLAGFSYNEQFF. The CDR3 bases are TGCGCCAGCAGCTCCTTAGCGGGATTCTCCTACAATGAGCAGTTCTTC.

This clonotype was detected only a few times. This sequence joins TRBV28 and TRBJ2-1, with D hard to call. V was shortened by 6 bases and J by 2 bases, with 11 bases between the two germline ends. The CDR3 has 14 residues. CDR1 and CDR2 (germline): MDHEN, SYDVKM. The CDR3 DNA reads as TGTGCCAGCAGCCTGACCGTTACCTACAATGAGCAGTTCTTC. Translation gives CASSLTVTYNEQFF.

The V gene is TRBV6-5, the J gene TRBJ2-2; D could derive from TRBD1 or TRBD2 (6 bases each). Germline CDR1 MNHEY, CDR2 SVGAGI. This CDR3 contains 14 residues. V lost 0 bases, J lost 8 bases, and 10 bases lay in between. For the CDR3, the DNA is TGTGCCAGCAGTTACTCGGAGGGGGTGGGGGAGCTGTTTTTT. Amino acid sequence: CASSYSEGVGELFF.

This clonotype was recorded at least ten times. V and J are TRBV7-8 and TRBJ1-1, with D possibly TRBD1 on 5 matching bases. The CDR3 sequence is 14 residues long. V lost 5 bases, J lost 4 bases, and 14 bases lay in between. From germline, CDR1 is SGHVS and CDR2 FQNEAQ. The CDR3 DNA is TGTGCCAGCAGCCCTAGTGGGGGAGGCACTGAAGCTTTCTTT. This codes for CASSPSGGGTEAFF.

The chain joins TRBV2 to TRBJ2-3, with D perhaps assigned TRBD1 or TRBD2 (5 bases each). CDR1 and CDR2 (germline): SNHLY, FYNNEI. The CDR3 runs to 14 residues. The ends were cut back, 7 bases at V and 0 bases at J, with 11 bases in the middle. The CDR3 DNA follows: TGTGCCAGCAACGAGGGACCGAGCACAGATACGCAGTATTTT. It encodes CASNEGPSTDTQYF.

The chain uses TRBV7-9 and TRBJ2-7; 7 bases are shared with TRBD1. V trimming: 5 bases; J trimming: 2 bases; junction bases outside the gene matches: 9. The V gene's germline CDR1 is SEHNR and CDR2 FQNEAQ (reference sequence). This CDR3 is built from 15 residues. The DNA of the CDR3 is TGTGCCAGCAGCCCCCTCGACAGGGACACCTACGAGCAGTACTTC. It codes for CASSPLDRDTYEQYF.

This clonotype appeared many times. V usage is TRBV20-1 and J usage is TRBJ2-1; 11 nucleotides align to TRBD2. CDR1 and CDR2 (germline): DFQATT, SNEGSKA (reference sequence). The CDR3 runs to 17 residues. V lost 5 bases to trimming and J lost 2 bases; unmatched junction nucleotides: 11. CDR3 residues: CSAAGTSGRDAYNEQFF. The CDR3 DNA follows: TGCAGTGCTGCCGGGACTAGCGGAAGAGACGCCTACAATGAGCAGTTCTTC.

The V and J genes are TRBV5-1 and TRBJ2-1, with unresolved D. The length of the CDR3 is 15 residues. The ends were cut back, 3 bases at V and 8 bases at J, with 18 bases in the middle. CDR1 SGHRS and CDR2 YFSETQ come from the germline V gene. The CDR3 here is CASSSSRASQYEQFF. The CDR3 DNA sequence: TGCGCCAGCAGCTCCTCAAGGGCTAGTCAATATGAGCAGTTCTTC.

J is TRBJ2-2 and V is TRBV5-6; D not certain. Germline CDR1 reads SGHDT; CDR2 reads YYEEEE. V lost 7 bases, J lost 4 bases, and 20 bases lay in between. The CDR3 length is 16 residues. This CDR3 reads CASPPIGQVFTGELFF. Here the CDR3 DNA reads TGTGCCAGCCCCCCGATTGGGCAGGTGTTCACCGGGGAGCTGTTTTTT. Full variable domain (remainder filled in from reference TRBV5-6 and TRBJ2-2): DAGVTQSPTHLIKTRGQQVTLRCSPKSGHDTVSWYQQALGQGPQFIFQYYEEEERQRGNFPDRFSGHQFPNYSSELNVNALLLGDSALYLCASPPIGQVFTGELFFGEGSRLTVL.

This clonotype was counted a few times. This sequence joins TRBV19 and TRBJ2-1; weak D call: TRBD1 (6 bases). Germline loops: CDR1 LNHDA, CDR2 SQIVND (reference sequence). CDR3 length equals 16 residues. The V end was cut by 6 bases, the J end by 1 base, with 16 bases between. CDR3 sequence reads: CASSLSPTGSYNEQFF. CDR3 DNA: TGTGCCAGTAGCCTTTCCCCGACAGGATCCTACAATGAGCAGTTCTTC.

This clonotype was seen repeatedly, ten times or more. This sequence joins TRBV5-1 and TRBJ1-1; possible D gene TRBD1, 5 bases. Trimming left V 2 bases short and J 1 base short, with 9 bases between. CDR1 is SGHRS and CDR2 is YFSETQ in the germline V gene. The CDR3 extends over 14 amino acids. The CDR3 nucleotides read TGCGCCAGCAGCTTCGACAGACCGAACACTGAAGCTTTCTTT. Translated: CASSFDRPNTEAFF.

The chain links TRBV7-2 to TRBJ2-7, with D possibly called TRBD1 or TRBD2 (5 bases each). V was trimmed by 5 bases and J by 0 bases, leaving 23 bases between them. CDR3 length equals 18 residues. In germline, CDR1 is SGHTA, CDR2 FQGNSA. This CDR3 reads CASSQDLTVRDDSYEQYF. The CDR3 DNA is TGTGCCAGCAGCCAAGACTTAACTGTCCGGGACGACTCCTACGAGCAGTACTTC.

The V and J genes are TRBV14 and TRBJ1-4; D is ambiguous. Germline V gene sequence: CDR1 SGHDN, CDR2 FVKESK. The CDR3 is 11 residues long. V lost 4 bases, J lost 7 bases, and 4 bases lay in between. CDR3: CASSPGEKLFF. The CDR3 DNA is TGTGCCAGCAGCCCCGGTGAAAAACTGTTTTTT.

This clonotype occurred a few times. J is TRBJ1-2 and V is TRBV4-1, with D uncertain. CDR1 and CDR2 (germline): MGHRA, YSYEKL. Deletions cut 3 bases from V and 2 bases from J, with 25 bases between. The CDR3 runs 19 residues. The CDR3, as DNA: TGCGCCAGCAGCCAGACAATTAGGCCAGGCGTTCTGCAAAACTATGGCTACACCTTC. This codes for CASSQTIRPGVLQNYGYTF.

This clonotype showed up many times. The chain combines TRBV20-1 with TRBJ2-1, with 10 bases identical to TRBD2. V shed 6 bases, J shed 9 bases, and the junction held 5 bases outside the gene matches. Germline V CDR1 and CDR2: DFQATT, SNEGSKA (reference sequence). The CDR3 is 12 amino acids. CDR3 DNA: TGCAGTGCCAGCGGGAGGGCCGCTGAGCAGTTCTTC. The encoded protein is CSASGRAAEQFF.

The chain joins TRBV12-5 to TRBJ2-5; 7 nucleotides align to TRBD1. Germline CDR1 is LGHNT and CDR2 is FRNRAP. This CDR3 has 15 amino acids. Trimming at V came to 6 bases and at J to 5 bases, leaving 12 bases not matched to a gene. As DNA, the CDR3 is TGTGCTAGTGGCTCCCGGGACAGTCGTCTGGAGACCCAGTACTTC. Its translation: CASGSRDSRLETQYF.

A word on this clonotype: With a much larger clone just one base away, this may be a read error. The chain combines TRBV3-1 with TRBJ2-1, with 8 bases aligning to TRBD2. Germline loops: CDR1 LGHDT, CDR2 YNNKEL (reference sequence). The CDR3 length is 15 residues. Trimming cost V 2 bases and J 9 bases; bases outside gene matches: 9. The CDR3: CASSQSEAGVGEQFF. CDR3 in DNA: TGTGCCAGCAGCCAATCAGAAGCGGGAGTGGGTGAGCAGTTCTTC.

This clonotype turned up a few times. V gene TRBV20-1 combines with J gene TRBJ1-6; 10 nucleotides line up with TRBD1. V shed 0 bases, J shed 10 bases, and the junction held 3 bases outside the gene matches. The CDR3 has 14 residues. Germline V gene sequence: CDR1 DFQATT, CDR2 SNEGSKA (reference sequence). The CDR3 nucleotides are TGCAGTGCTAGAGAGACAGGGGGCAGGTCACCCCTCCACTTT. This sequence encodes CSARETGGRSPLHF.

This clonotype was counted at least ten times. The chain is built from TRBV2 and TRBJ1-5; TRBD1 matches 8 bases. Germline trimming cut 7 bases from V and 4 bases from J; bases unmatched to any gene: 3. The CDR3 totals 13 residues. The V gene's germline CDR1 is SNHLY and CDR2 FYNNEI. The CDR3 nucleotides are TGTGCCAGCAAGGACAGGGCGAATCAGCCCCAGCATTTT. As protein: CASKDRANQPQHF.

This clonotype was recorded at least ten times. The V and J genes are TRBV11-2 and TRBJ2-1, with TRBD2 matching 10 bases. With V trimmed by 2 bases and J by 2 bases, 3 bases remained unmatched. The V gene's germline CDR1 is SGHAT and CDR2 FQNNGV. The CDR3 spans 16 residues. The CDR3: CASSLTSGNAYNEQFF. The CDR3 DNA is TGTGCCAGCAGCTTAACTAGCGGGAACGCCTACAATGAGCAGTTCTTC.

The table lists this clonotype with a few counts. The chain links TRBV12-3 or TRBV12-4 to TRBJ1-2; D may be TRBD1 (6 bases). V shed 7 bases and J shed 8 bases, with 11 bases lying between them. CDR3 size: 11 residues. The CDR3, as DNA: TGTGCCAGCACAGTGGGGGCGGGCTACACCTTC. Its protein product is CASTVGAGYTF.

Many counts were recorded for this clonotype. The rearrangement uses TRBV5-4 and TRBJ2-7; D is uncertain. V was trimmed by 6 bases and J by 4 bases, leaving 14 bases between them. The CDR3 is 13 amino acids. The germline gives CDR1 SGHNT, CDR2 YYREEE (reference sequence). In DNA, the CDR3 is TGTGCCAGCACCTTTGATCGGAGATACGAGCAGTACTTC. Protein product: CASTFDRRYEQYF.

The CDR3 DNA reads as TGCGCCAGCAGCTTGGGAATGCCGGGACTCAACACAGATACGCAGTATTTT. Protein: CASSLGMPGLNTDTQYF. V gene TRBV5-1 combines with J gene TRBJ2-3; perhaps TRBD2 as D (6 bases). Trimming cost V 0 bases and J 2 bases, with 16 bases left between them. Per germline, CDR1 SGHRS and CDR2 YFSETQ. The CDR3 has 17 residues.

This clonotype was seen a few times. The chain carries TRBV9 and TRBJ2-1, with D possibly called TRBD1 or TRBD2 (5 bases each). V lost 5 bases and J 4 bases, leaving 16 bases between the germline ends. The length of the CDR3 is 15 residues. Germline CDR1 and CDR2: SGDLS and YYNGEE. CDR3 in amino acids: CASRADGTEYNEQFF. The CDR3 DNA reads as TGTGCCAGCAGGGCTGATGGGACCGAATACAATGAGCAGTTCTTC.

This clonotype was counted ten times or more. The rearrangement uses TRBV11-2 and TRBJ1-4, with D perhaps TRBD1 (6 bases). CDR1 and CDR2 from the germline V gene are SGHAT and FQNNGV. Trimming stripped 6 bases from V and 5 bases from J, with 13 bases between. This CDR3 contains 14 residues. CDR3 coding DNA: TGTGCCAGCAGTGCGGGGGCAGCGAATGAAAAACTGTTTTTT. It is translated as CASSAGAANEKLFF.

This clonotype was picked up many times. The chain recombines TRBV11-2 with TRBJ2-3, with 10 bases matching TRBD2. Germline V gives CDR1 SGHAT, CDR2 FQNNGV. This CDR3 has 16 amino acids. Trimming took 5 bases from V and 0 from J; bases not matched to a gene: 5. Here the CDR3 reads CASSRGLAASTDTQYF. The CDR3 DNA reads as TGTGCCAGCAGCAGAGGACTAGCGGCTAGCACAGATACGCAGTATTTT.

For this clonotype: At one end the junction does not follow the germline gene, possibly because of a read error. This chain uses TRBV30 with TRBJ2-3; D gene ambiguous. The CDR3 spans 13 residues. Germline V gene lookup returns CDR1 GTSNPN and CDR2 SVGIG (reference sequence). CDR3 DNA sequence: TGTGCCTGGAGTAGAGTCGGGTTAGATGCGCAGTATTTT. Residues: CAWSRVGLDAQYF.

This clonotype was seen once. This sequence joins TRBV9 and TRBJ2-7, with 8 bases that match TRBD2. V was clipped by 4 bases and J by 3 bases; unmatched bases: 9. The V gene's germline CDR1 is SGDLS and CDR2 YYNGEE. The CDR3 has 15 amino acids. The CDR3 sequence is CASSPSASGSYEQYF. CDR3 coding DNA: TGTGCCAGCAGCCCCTCGGCCAGCGGGAGCTACGAGCAGTACTTC. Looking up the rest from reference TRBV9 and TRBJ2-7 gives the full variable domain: DSGVTQTPKHLITATGQRVTLRCSPRSGDLSVYWYQQSLDQGLQFLIQYYNGEERAKGNILERFSAQQFPDLHSELNLSSLELGDSALYFCASSPSASGSYEQYFGPGTRLTVT.

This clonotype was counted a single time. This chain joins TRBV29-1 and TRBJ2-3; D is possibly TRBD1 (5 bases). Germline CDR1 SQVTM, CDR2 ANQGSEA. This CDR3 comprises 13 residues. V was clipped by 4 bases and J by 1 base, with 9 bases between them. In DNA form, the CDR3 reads TGCAGCGTTGGAGACAGAGGCACAGATACGCAGTATTTT. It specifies CSVGDRGTDTQYF.